This note documents a single TCR beta chain sequence. CDR3 length: 11 residues. V was trimmed by 1 base and J by 7 bases, leaving 2 bases between them. Germline V gives CDR1 SNHLY, CDR2 FYNNEI. The sample is drawn from a study of blood T cell repertoires in COVID-19. Study as a whole: The origin of the acute and convalescent COVID-19 samples was the United States, Italy and Spain. Sources were T cells, B-cell-depleted T cells, or PBMCs; the material itself was cDNA or gDNA.

Per the original methods: The authors estimated nucleated cell counts from reference gene primer amplification. The method was immunoSEQ multiplex PCR; TCRdb's version includes in-frame clones alone and lacks a portion of them. V, J and clone size are taken as reported in that table, and D and trimming were inferred from the DNA itself. This table holds some 75,000 clones, around 88% found once. This receptor was identified in a man aged 55-75 years with acute or convalescent COVID-19. Sequenced: peripheral blood. V usage is TRBV2 and J usage is TRBJ2-1; D is undetermined. For the CDR3, the DNA is TGTGCCAGCAGTGAAGTAAATGAGCAGTTCTTC. This codes for CASSEVNEQFF.